Below are 25 T cell receptor beta chains sequenced from a single sample in a study of blood T cell repertoires in COVID-19. The protocol was immunoSEQ multiplex PCR, while the TCRdb copy is restricted to in-frame clones and leaves out a portion. The table records over 300,000 clones, about nine tenths of them present only once. The sequencing input was PBMCs or T cells enriched from blood (not recorded which). The receptors shown here come from a middle-aged woman who had recovered from COVID-19.

This clone appeared a single time. The chain employs TRBV29-1 and TRBJ1-4; D is possibly TRBD1 (5 bases). Germline assignment: CDR1 SQVTM and CDR2 ANQGSEA. This CDR3 has 12 amino acids. The V and J ends lost 8 bases and 8 bases respectively, with 15 bases between them. The CDR3 region is CSTRGSGEKLFF. CDR3 nucleotide sequence: TGCAGCACCCGGGGGTCGGGAGAAAAACTGTTTTTT.

The chain is built from TRBV7-8 and TRBJ1-1; D may be TRBD1 (6 bases). The CDR3 contains 16 residues. Trimming removed 5 bases at V and 1 base at J, with 17 bases between. The germline gives CDR1 SGHVS, CDR2 FQNEAQ. CDR3 in amino acids: CASSRDTGTPNTEAFF. CDR3 DNA: TGTGCCAGCAGCCGAGACACCGGGACACCGAACACTGAAGCTTTCTTT.

V usage is TRBV27 and J usage is TRBJ2-1, with D hard to call. In germline, CDR1 is MNHEY, CDR2 SMNVEV (reference sequence). V was cut by 4 bases and J by 2 bases, with 12 bases left in between. The CDR3 consists of 15 residues. In nucleotides, the CDR3 is TGTGCCAGCAGTTATGAATCCCTACCCTACAATGAGCAGTTCTTC. It codes for CASSYESLPYNEQFF.

Written as DNA, the CDR3 is TGTGCCAGCACCGTCGCTGGGGGGTGGGAAAAACTGTTTTTT. Amino acid sequence: CASTVAGGWEKLFF. The chain joins TRBV28 to TRBJ1-4; maybe TRBD1 (5 bases). The CDR3 spans 14 residues. CDR1 and CDR2 (germline): MDHEN, SYDVKM. V lost 7 bases to trimming and J lost 8 bases, with 17 bases between them.

V and J are TRBV6-2 or TRBV6-3 and TRBJ2-7; TRBD1 matches at 7 bases. This CDR3 has 15 amino acids. J gave up 2 bases and V 4 bases, and 8 bases lay outside the gene matches. Germline V gene lookup returns CDR1 MNHEY and CDR2 SVGEGT. CDR3 coding DNA: TGTGCCAGCAGTTCTGACAGGGCCTATACCTACGAGCAGTACTTC. It specifies CASSSDRAYTYEQYF.

V usage is TRBV30 and J usage is TRBJ1-2; 8 nucleotides line up with TRBD1. J lost 14 bases, V lost 0 bases, and 14 bases had no gene match. This CDR3 is built from 14 residues. Germline-derived CDR1 and CDR2 are GTSNPN and SVGIG (reference sequence). The CDR3: CAWSVQLGTGSETF. In nucleotides, the CDR3 is TGTGCCTGGAGTGTACAGTTGGGGACAGGAAGTGAGACCTTC.

The chain couples TRBV6-5 to TRBJ2-3, with TRBD2 matching over 9 bases. The junction had 5 bases not matched to a gene; V was cut back by 6 bases and J by 1 base. CDR1 is MNHEY and CDR2 is SVGAGI in the germline V gene. The CDR3 is 15 residues long. The CDR3 nucleotides read TGTGCCAGCAGCATATTAGCGGGAGGCACAGATACGCAGTATTTT. Amino acids: CASSILAGGTDTQYF.

The V gene is TRBV9, the J gene TRBJ2-1; 7 positions agree with TRBD1. CDR3 length: 20 amino acids. Germline V lookup: CDR1 SGDLS, CDR2 YYNGEE. Trimming cost V 0 bases and J 6 bases; bases outside gene matches: 21. The CDR3 DNA reads TGTGCCAGCAGCGTAGGGCCCGGGACAGATGTTAACATCCTGGGCAATGAGCAGTTCTTC. Amino acid sequence: CASSVGPGTDVNILGNEQFF. Variable domain in full (rest from reference TRBV9 and TRBJ2-1): DSGVTQTPKHLITATGQRVTLRCSPRSGDLSVYWYQQSLDQGLQFLIQYYNGEERAKGNILERFSAQQFPDLHSELNLSSLELGDSALYFCASSVGPGTDVNILGNEQFFGPGTRLTVL.

The chain recombines TRBV6-5 with TRBJ2-1, with D unclear. This CDR3 region has 12 residues. V lost 2 bases, J lost 7 bases, and 6 bases lay in between. CDR1 MNHEY and CDR2 SVGAGI come from the germline V gene. The CDR3 DNA sequence: TGTGCCAGCAGTTACATCCAGAATGAGCAGTTCTTC. This translates into CASSYIQNEQFF.

The chain employs TRBV27 and TRBJ2-7; 11 bases are a match to TRBD2. There are 15 residues in the CDR3. The V gene's germline CDR1 is MNHEY and CDR2 SMNVEV (reference sequence). The J segment lost 4 bases and the V segment lost 7 bases, leaving 9 bases of the junction unmatched. The CDR3 is CASTLAGGPRYEQYF. The CDR3, as DNA: TGTGCCAGCACCTTAGCGGGGGGGCCCCGGTACGAGCAGTACTTC.

This chain connects TRBV15 to TRBJ1-4; weak D call: TRBD1 (5 bases). The V end was cut by 0 bases, the J end by 7 bases, with 12 bases between. From germline, CDR1 is LNHNV and CDR2 YYDKDF (reference sequence). The CDR3 runs to 15 residues. The CDR3: CATSRDQGVIEKLFF. DNA of the CDR3: TGTGCCACCAGCAGAGATCAAGGGGTGATTGAAAAACTGTTTTTT.

The chain has TRBV28 and TRBJ2-1; 8 positions agree with TRBD2. There are 15 residues in the CDR3. Germline V gene sequence: CDR1 MDHEN, CDR2 SYDVKM. V gave up 2 bases and J gave up 8 bases; unmatched junction bases: 8. The CDR3 DNA sequence: TGTGCCAGCAGTTTAATCCCGCGGGGGGTCGATGAGCAGTTCTTC. Amino acids: CASSLIPRGVDEQFF.

A single count supports this clone. The CDR3 DNA sequence: TGCGCCAGCAGCTACGACAGCAGCTACGAGCAGTACTTC. This encodes CASSYDSSYEQYF. The V and J genes are TRBV5-1 and TRBJ2-7; a possible D gene is TRBD1 (5 bases). The length of the CDR3 is 13 residues. Per the germline V gene, CDR1 is SGHRS and CDR2 is YFSETQ. V lost 3 bases to trimming and J lost 3 bases, with 10 bases between them.

The sample holds a few counts of this clone. J is TRBJ2-2 and V is TRBV10-3; D call uncertain. Trimming took off 0 bases at V and 0 bases at J, with 8 bases between the two ends. The CDR3 runs to 16 residues. Germline V gene data show CDR1 as ENHRY and CDR2 as SYGVKD. This chain's CDR3 is CAISESRVTNTGELFF. The CDR3 DNA sequence: TGTGCCATCAGTGAGTCCCGGGTTACGAACACCGGGGAGCTGTTTTTT.

The gene calls are TRBV7-2 and TRBJ1-5, with 7 bases aligning to TRBD1. V shed 2 bases, J shed 0 bases, and the junction held 7 bases outside the gene matches. The CDR3 has 17 amino acids. Per the germline V gene, CDR1 is SGHTA and CDR2 is FQGNSA. The CDR3 reads CASSLLGTVYSNQPQHF. The CDR3 DNA reads as TGTGCCAGCAGCTTACTCGGGACAGTCTATAGCAATCAGCCCCAGCATTTT.

The V gene is TRBV7-6, the J gene TRBJ1-5, with D perhaps TRBD1 (6 bases). The germline V and J ends were trimmed by 5 bases and 3 bases, with 8 bases remaining between them. CDR1 and CDR2 from the germline V gene are SGHVS and FNYEAQ. This CDR3 has 13 residues. The CDR3 region has the DNA TGTGCCAGCAGCGGGGGCCTCAATCAGCCCCAGCATTTT. It codes for CASSGGLNQPQHF. Full variable domain (missing parts from reference TRBV7-6 and TRBJ1-5): GAGVSQSPRYKVTKRGQDVALRCDPISGHVSLYWYRQALGQGPEFLTYFNYEAQQDKSGLPNDRFSAERPEGSISTLTIQRTEQRDSAMYRCASSGGLNQPQHFGDGTRLSIL.

The rearrangement uses TRBV6-2 or TRBV6-3 and TRBJ1-4; TRBD1 might be the D (5 bases). From germline, CDR1 is MNHEY and CDR2 SVGEGT. The CDR3 consists of 16 residues. The V and J ends lost 5 bases and 5 bases respectively, with 18 bases between them. The CDR3 sequence is CASSQPSGGTNEKLFF. As DNA, the CDR3 is TGTGCCAGCAGTCAACCTTCTGGAGGGACGAATGAAAAACTGTTTTTT.

CDR3 nucleotides: TGTGCCAGCAGTTCGACAGGGTACACCGGGGAGCTGTTTTTT. This gives the protein CASSSTGYTGELFF. The V gene is TRBV6-5, the J gene TRBJ2-2; 7 nucleotides agree with TRBD1. This CDR3 comprises 14 residues. In germline, CDR1 is MNHEY, CDR2 SVGAGI. Trimming cost V 4 bases and J 3 bases; bases outside gene matches: 2.

This clone was recorded once. This chain links TRBV2 with TRBJ1-5, with a tentative D call TRBD1 (5 bases). Per germline, CDR1 SNHLY and CDR2 FYNNEI. The CDR3 has 17 residues. Trimming pared 1 base from V and 0 bases from J, leaving 13 bases between. The DNA of the CDR3 is TGTGCCAGCAGTGAAGATTTCGGCGGGGCTAGCAATCAGCCCCAGCATTTT. This gives the protein CASSEDFGGASNQPQHF.

This sequence joins TRBV11-2 and TRBJ2-3; the D is unclear. Germline V gives CDR1 SGHAT, CDR2 FQNNGV. V lost 1 base and J lost 4, with 12 bases in between. The CDR3 has 15 amino acids. The CDR3 region is CASSLVLSGPDTQYF. The CDR3 nucleotides read TGTGCCAGCAGCTTAGTTCTTTCAGGTCCAGATACGCAGTATTTT.

The chain employs TRBV7-2 and TRBJ1-2; D is unresolved. This CDR3 spans 14 amino acids. V was cut by 3 bases and J by 1 base, with 9 bases left in between. Germline CDR1 and CDR2: SGHTA and FQGNSA. The CDR3 bases are TGTGCCAGCAGCTTTTCCGGGATTAACTATGGCTACACCTTC. Translated, it gives CASSFSGINYGYTF.

This chain connects TRBV7-3 to TRBJ2-5; 7 bases are shared with TRBD2. The CDR3 sequence is 14 residues long. V lost 5 bases to trimming and J lost 4 bases; unmatched junction nucleotides: 7. Germline values: CDR1 SGHTA, CDR2 FQGTGA. In DNA form, the CDR3 reads TGTGCCAGCAGCAAGCGGGGTGTTGGAGAGACCCAGTACTTC. This codes for CASSKRGVGETQYF.

The chain uses TRBV23-1 and TRBJ1-1; no firm D call. TRBV23-1 is an ORF, and what it does is uncertain. The CDR3 is 14 residues long. Trimming cost V 6 bases and J 4 bases, with 15 bases left between them. The CDR3 coding sequence is TGCGCCAGCAGCTCCACAGCCAAAGGCACTGAAGCTTTCTTT. This codes for CASSSTAKGTEAFF.

V usage is TRBV29-1 and J usage is TRBJ1-2; 7 bases line up with TRBD1. This CDR3 is 13 amino acids long. J lost 3 bases, V lost 5 bases, and 6 bases had no gene match. Germline lookup yields CDR1 SQVTM and CDR2 ANQGSEA. CDR3 bases: TGCAGCGTTAAAGTGACAGGGTACTATGGCTACACCTTC. Its protein is CSVKVTGYYGYTF.

V gene TRBV10-3 combines with J gene TRBJ1-3, with D possibly matching TRBD1 (5 bases). Per germline, CDR1 ENHRY and CDR2 SYGVKD. Trimming removed 6 bases at V and 0 bases at J, with 12 bases between. The CDR3 runs 15 residues. CDR3 DNA: TGTGCCATCAGAGCCGGGGGGAGCTCTGGAAACACCATATATTTT. Protein product: CAIRAGGSSGNTIYF.